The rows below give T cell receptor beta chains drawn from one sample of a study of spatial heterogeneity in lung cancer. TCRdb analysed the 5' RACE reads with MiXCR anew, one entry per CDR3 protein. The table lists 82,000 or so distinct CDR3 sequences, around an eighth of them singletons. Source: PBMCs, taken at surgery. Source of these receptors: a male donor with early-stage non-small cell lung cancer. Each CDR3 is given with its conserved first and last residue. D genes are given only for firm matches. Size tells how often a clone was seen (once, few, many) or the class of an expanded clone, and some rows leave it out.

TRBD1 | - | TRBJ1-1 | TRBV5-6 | TGTGCCAGCAGCCCTATAGGACAGGGGGCTCAGGGGACTGAAGCTTTCTTT | CASSPIGQGAQGTEAFF
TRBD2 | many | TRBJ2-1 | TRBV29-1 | TGCAGCGTGGGCCGGGGGGGGTCCTACAATGAGCAGTTCTTC | CSVGRGGSYNEQFF
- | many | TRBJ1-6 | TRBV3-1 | TGTGCCAGCAGCCAAGACAGGAATTCACCCCTCCACTTT | CASSQDRNSPLHF
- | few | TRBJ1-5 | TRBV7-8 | TGTGCCAGCAGCTTAGCGTCCCCAACGAACCATCAGCCCCAGCATTTT | CASSLASPTNHQPQHF
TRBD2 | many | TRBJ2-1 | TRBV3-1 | TGTGCCAGCAGCCCTGGACTAGCGGGGGGCCTCTACAATGAGCAGTTCTTC | CASSPGLAGGLYNEQFF
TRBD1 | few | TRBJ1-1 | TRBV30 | TGTGCCTGGAGGCGTGACAGGGTAGCCACTGAAGCTTTCTTT | CAWRRDRVATEAFF
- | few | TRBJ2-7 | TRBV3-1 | TGTGCCAGCAGCCTCTCTAGCGCGGCCTACGAGCAGTACTTC | CASSLSSAAYEQYF
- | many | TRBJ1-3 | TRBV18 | TGTGCCAGCTCACCGAGACAGCGGAGGGTAACTGGAAACACCATATATTTT | CASSPRQRRVTGNTIYF
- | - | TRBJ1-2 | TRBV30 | TGTGCCTGGAGTGTTGGGGGCTATGGCTACACCTTC | CAWSVGGYGYTF
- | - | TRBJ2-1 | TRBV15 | TGTGCCACCAGCAGAGAAGTACTTGGCGAAAATGAGCAGTTCTTC | CATSREVLGENEQFF
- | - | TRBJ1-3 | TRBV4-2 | TGTGCCAGCAGCCAAACTGACAGTGGAAACACCATATATTTT | CASSQTDSGNTIYF
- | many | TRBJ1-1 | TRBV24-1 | TGTGCCACCAGGGAGTCTTTGGGGAACACTGAAGCTTTCTTT | CATRESLGNTEAFF
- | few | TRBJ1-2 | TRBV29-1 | TGCAGCGTTCCCGGGCAGGGGAGTTACTATGGCTACACCTTC | CSVPGQGSYYGYTF
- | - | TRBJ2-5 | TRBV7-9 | TGTGCCAGCAGCTCTGAGTTGGCAGGGGAGACCCAGTACTTC | CASSSELAGETQYF
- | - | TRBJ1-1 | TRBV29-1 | TGCAGCGTGACGTACAGTTTCACTGAAGCTTTCTTT | CSVTYSFTEAFF
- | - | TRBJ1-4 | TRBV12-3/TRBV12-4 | TGTGCCAGCAGTTTACGCGAAAAACTGTTTTTT | CASSLREKLFF
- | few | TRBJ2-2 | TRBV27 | TGTGCCAGCAGTTCTCAGTCCTACACCGGGGAGCTGTTTTTT | CASSSQSYTGELFF
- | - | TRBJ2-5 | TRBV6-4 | TGTGCCAGCAGGGAGACCCAGTACTTC | CASRETQYF
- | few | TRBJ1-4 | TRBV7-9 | TGTGCCAGCAGCCTCCCAACCGGGACTGAAGGAGAAAAACTGTTTTTT | CASSLPTGTEGEKLFF
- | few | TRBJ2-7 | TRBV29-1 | TGCAGCGTTGAAGATGGGACAACCTACGAGCAGTACTTC | CSVEDGTTYEQYF